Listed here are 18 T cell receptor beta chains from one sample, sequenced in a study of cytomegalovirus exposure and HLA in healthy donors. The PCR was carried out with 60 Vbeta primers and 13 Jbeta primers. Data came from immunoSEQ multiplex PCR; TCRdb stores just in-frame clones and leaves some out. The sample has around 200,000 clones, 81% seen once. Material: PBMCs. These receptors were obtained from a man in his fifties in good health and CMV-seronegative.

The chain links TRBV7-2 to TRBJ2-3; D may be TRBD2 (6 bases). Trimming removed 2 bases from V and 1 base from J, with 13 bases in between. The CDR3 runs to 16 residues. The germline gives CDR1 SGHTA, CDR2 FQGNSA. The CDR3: CASSLMPPGGTDTQYF. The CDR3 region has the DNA TGTGCCAGCAGCTTAATGCCTCCGGGGGGCACAGATACGCAGTATTTT.

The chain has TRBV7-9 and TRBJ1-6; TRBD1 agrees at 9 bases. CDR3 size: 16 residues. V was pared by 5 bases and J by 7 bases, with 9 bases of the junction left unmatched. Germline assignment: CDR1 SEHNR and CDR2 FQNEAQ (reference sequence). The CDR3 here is CASSEAGTGRNSPLHF. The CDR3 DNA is TGTGCCAGCAGCGAAGCCGGGACAGGGAGGAATTCACCCCTCCACTTT.

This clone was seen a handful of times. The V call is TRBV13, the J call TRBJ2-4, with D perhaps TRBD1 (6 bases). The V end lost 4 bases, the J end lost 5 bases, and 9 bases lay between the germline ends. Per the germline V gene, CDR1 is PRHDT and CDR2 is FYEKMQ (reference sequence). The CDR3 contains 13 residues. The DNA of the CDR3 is TGTGCCAGCAGCTCCCGGACAGAAAACATTCAGTACTTC. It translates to CASSSRTENIQYF.

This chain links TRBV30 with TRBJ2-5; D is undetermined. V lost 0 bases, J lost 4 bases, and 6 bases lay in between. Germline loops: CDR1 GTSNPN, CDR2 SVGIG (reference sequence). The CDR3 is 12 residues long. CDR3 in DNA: TGTGCCTGGAGTGTAAAGCTAGAGACCCAGTACTTC. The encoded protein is CAWSVKLETQYF.

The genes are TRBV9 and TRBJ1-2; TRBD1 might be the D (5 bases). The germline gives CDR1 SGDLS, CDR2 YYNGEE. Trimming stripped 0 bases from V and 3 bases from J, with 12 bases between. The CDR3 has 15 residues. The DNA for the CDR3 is TGTGCCAGCAGCGTAGAAATGGGGCAGGACTATGGCTACACCTTC. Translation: CASSVEMGQDYGYTF.

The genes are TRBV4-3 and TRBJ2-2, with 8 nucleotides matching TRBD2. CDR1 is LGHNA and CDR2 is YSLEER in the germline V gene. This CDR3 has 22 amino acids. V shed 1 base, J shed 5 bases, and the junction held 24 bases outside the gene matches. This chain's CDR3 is CASSQVSGPWLAGLSRTGELFF. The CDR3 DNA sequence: TGCGCCAGCAGCCAAGTTTCGGGTCCCTGGCTAGCGGGCCTATCGCGAACCGGGGAGCTGTTTTTT.

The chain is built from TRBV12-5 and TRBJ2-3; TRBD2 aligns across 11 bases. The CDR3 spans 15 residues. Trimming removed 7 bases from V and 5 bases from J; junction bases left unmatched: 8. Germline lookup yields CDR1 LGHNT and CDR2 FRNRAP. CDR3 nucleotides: TGTGCTAGTGTTACTCATAGCGGGGGGGGAGATACGCAGTATTTT. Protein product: CASVTHSGGGDTQYF.

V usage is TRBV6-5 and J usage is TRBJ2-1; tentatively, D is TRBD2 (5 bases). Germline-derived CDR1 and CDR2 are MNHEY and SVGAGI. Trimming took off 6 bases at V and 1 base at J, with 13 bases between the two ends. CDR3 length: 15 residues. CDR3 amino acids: CASRENSGSYNEQFF. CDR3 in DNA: TGTGCCAGCAGAGAGAACTCGGGATCCTACAATGAGCAGTTCTTC.

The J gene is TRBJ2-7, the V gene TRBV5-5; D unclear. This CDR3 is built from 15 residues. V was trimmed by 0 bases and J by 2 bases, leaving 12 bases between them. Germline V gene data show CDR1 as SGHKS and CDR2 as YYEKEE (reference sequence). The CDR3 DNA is TGTGCCAGCAGCTTGGAACTCTCTAATGCCTACGAGCAGTACTTC. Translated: CASSLELSNAYEQYF.

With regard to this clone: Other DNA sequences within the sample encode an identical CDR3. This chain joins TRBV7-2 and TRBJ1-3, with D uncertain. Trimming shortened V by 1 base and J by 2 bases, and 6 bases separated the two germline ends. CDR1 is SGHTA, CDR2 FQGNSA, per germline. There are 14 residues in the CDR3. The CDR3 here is CASSLGGAGNTIYF. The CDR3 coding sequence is TGTGCCAGCAGCTTAGGCGGGGCTGGAAACACCATATATTTT. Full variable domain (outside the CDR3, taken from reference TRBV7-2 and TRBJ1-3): GAGVSQSPSNKVTEKGKDVELRCDPISGHTALYWYRQSLGQGLEFLIYFQGNSAPDKSGLPSDRFSAERTGGSVSTLTIQRTQQEDSAVYLCASSLGGAGNTIYFGEGSWLTVV.

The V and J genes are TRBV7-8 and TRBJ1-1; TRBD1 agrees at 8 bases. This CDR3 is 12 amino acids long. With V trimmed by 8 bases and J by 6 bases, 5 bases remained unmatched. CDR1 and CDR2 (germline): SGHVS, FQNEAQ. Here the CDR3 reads CASGWTGSEAFF. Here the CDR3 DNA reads TGTGCCAGCGGCTGGACAGGGTCTGAAGCTTTCTTT.

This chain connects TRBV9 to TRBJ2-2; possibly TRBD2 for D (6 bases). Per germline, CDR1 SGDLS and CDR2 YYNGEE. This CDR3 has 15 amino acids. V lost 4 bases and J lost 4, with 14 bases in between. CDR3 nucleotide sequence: TGTGCCAGCAGCCCCCGGGCTAGCGTCACCGGGGAGCTGTTTTTT. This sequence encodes CASSPRASVTGELFF.

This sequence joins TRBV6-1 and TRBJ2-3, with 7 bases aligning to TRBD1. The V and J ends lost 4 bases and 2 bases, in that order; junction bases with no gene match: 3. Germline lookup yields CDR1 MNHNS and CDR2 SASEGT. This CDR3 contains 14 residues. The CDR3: CASSVGTDTDTQYF. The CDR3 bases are TGTGCCAGCAGTGTCGGGACAGACACAGATACGCAGTATTTT.

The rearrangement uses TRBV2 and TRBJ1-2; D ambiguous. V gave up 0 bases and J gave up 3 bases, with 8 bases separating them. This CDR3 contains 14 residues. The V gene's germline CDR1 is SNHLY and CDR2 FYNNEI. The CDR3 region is CASSEAAGHYGYTF. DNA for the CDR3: TGTGCCAGCAGTGAAGCCGCAGGCCACTATGGCTACACCTTC.

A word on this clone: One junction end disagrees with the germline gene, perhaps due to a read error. CDR3 sequence: CSSIDWGGSGNTIYF. CDR3 DNA sequence: TGTTCCAGCATCGATTGGGGGGGCTCTGGAAACACCATATATTTT. The chain is built from TRBV7-9 and TRBJ1-3, with D possibly being TRBD1 (5 bases). The CDR3 is 15 residues long. Germline V gene lookup returns CDR1 SEHNR and CDR2 FQNEAQ (reference sequence).

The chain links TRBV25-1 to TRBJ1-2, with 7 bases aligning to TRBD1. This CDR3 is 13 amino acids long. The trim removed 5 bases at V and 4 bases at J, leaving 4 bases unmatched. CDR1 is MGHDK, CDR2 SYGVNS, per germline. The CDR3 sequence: CASSKGQTYGYTF. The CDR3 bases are TGTGCCAGCAGTAAGGGACAGACCTATGGCTACACCTTC.

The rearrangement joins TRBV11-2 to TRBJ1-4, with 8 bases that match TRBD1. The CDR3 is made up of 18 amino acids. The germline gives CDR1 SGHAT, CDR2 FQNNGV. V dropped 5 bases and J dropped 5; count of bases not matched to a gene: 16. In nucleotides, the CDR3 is TGTGCCAGCAGCCCCGGACAGGGTAGGAGTTATGGCAATGAAAAACTGTTTTTT. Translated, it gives CASSPGQGRSYGNEKLFF.

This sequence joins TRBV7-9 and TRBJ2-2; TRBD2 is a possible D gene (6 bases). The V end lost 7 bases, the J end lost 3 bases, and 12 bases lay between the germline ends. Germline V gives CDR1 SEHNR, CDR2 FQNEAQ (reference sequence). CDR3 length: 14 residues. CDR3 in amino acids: CASTPGTHTGELFF. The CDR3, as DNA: TGTGCCAGCACCCCAGGGACTCACACCGGGGAGCTGTTTTTT.